The 27 T cell receptor beta chains reported below all come from one sample, sequenced in a study of CD4+ T cells in melanoma. Here immunoSEQ multiplex PCR was the method, and the copy in TCRdb shows in-frame clones only, minus some. Of around 55,000 clones in the sample, roughly three quarters were seen once. The sample comprised tumor tissue. These receptors originate from a human donor with melanoma.

V gene TRBV6-6 combines with J gene TRBJ1-1; 9 bases match TRBD1. Unmatched junction bases numbered 6, after V lost 2 bases and J lost 11 bases. Germline-derived CDR1 and CDR2 are MNHNY and SVGAGI (reference sequence). The CDR3 covers 13 residues. The CDR3 DNA is TGTGCCAGCAGTTACAGAGACAGGGGGAACGCTTTCTTT. Translated, it gives CASSYRDRGNAFF.

The genes are TRBV25-1 and TRBJ1-5, with D possibly matching TRBD1 (6 bases). Germline V gene lookup returns CDR1 MGHDK and CDR2 SYGVNS. CDR3 length equals 15 residues. Trimming took off 2 bases at V and 4 bases at J, with 12 bases between the two ends. The CDR3: CASSETGRGNQPQHF. CDR3 nucleotides: TGTGCCAGCAGTGAAACAGGGCGTGGAAATCAGCCCCAGCATTTT.

This chain connects TRBV20-1 to TRBJ1-5, with no clear D. Per germline, CDR1 DFQATT and CDR2 SNEGSKA (reference sequence). The CDR3 extends over 11 amino acids. With 6 bases removed from V and 5 bases from J, the gap between germline ends came to 8 bases. The CDR3 protein is CSAAGDQPQHF. The CDR3 DNA sequence: TGCAGTGCGGCAGGAGATCAGCCCCAGCATTTT.

V gene TRBV11-1 combines with J gene TRBJ2-7, with D perhaps matching TRBD1 or TRBD2 (5 bases each). The CDR3 is 14 amino acids. Germline V gene sequence: CDR1 SGHAT, CDR2 FQDESV (reference sequence). The V and J ends lost 5 bases and 0 bases respectively, with 11 bases between them. CDR3 protein: CASSPGTGSYEQYF. CDR3 nucleotides: TGTGCCAGCAGCCCCGGGACGGGCTCCTACGAGCAGTACTTC.

This chain uses TRBV29-1 with TRBJ2-1, with 8 bases lining up with TRBD2. The germline CDR1 and CDR2 sequences are SQVTM and ANQGSEA. V was pared by 7 bases and J by 0 bases, with 5 bases of the junction left unmatched. This CDR3 is 14 amino acids long. CDR3 sequence reads: CSGRGAPSYNEQFF. The CDR3 DNA follows: TGCAGCGGGCGGGGGGCCCCCTCCTACAATGAGCAGTTCTTC.

This clone has more than one count but fewer than ten. V gene TRBV5-1 combines with J gene TRBJ1-6, with 7 bases aligning to TRBD1. The CDR3 is 17 residues long. CDR1 is SGHRS and CDR2 is YFSETQ in the germline V gene. The ends lost 0 bases at V and 9 bases at J; junction bases unmatched: 12. The CDR3 DNA is TGCGCCAGCAGCTTGGCCACAGGGGTTAGGGAAGGTTCACCCCTCCACTTT. It encodes CASSLATGVREGSPLHF.

This clone was seen only a few times. The chain has TRBV5-4 and TRBJ1-1; D not certain. Trimming took 4 bases from V and 1 from J, leaving 2 bases between them. Germline V CDR1 and CDR2: SGHNT, YYREEE (reference sequence). This CDR3 comprises 11 residues. Here the CDR3 reads CASSGNTEAFF. The CDR3 nucleotides read TGTGCCAGCAGCGGGAACACTGAAGCTTTCTTT.

The chain is built from TRBV19 and TRBJ1-1; D unresolved. CDR1 and CDR2 from the germline V gene are LNHDA and SQIVND (reference sequence). The CDR3 totals 16 residues. Trimming cost V 3 bases and J 1 base, with 15 bases left between them. For the CDR3, the DNA is TGTGCCAGTAGTATGGGGTCGGACTCATGGAACACTGAAGCTTTCTTT. Its translation is CASSMGSDSWNTEAFF.

This clone was recorded at least ten times. The chain links TRBV5-8 to TRBJ2-1; D may be TRBD1 or TRBD2 (5 bases each). Trimming removed 4 bases from V and 4 bases from J, with 9 bases in between. Germline V gene data show CDR1 as SGHTS and CDR2 as YDEGEE. The CDR3 has 13 residues. The CDR3 sequence: CASSQGPYNEQFF. The CDR3, as DNA: TGTGCCAGCAGCCAGGGACCATACAATGAGCAGTTCTTC.

This clone appeared a single time. The gene calls are TRBV18 and TRBJ1-2, with a tentative D call TRBD1 (5 bases). The germline V and J ends were trimmed by 4 bases and 5 bases, with 23 bases remaining between them. Germline V gives CDR1 KGHSH, CDR2 LQKENI. The CDR3 spans 17 residues. CDR3 sequence reads: CASSLRGEGPNIYGYTF. The CDR3 nucleotides read TGTGCCAGCTCACTACGGGGCGAGGGACCTAACATATATGGCTACACCTTC.

DNA of the CDR3: TGTGCCAGCAGCGCCCGACAAAATCCCTCATATAATTCACCCCTCCACTTT. Translated: CASSARQNPSYNSPLHF. The V and J genes are TRBV9 and TRBJ1-6; D is undetermined. The germline CDR1 and CDR2 sequences are SGDLS and YYNGEE. Trimming took off 3 bases at V and 4 bases at J, with 17 bases between the two ends. This CDR3 is 17 amino acids long. Using reference TRBV9 and TRBJ1-6 for the parts outside the CDR3, the full variable domain is DSGVTQTPKHLITATGQRVTLRCSPRSGDLSVYWYQQSLDQGLQFLIQYYNGEERAKGNILERFSAQQFPDLHSELNLSSLELGDSALYFCASSARQNPSYNSPLHFGNGTRLTVT.

V is TRBV30 and J is TRBJ1-2, with D perhaps TRBD1 (6 bases). The CDR3 has 15 amino acids. In germline, CDR1 is GTSNPN, CDR2 SVGIG (reference sequence). V lost 7 bases to trimming and J lost 5 bases, with 23 bases between them. CDR3 bases: TGTGCCTCCCGTCTAAGTATGGGCAGGGGATATGGCTACACCTTC. It yields the protein CASRLSMGRGYGYTF.

This chain connects TRBV7-9 to TRBJ2-7, with TRBD2 as a possible D gene (6 bases). CDR3 length equals 15 residues. Deletions cut 5 bases from V and 4 bases from J, with 18 bases between. Germline V gives CDR1 SEHNR, CDR2 FQNEAQ (reference sequence). The CDR3 bases are TGTGCCAGCAGCCTCGGCGGGGCAGGGCCGTACGAGCAGTACTTC. Translated, it gives CASSLGGAGPYEQYF.

This clone showed up just once. The rearrangement links TRBV30 to TRBJ2-7, with a weak D call TRBD2 (5 bases). Deletions cut 0 bases from V and 2 bases from J, with 8 bases between. The CDR3 contains 13 residues. CDR1 is GTSNPN and CDR2 is SVGIG in the germline V gene (reference sequence). CDR3 residues: CAWSVRGTYEQYF. As DNA, the CDR3 is TGTGCCTGGAGTGTAAGAGGGACCTACGAGCAGTACTTC.

This clone was counted between two and nine times. The chain is built from TRBV15 and TRBJ1-5; D perhaps matches TRBD1 (5 bases). V lost 3 bases to trimming and J lost 0 bases, with 15 bases between them. The CDR3 is 17 residues long. Per the germline V gene, CDR1 is LNHNV and CDR2 is YYDKDF (reference sequence). In DNA form, the CDR3 reads TGTGCCACCAGCAGGGGCTCCAGGGACTATAGCAATCAGCCCCAGCATTTT. Translation gives CATSRGSRDYSNQPQHF.

This clone was seen once. J is TRBJ2-5 and V is TRBV13; 10 nucleotides align to TRBD2. Germline CDR1 and CDR2: PRHDT and FYEKMQ (reference sequence). The CDR3 is made up of 18 amino acids. J gave up 0 bases and V 1 base, and 8 bases lay outside the gene matches. This CDR3 reads CASSLVGWTSGHQETQYF. In DNA, the CDR3 is TGTGCCAGCAGCTTAGTGGGGTGGACTAGCGGACACCAAGAGACCCAGTACTTC.

This clone came up many times. CDR3 amino acids: CASTHSDRQYF. CDR3 nucleotides: TGTGCCAGCACTCACTCCGATCGGCAGTACTTC. This sequence joins TRBV28 and TRBJ2-7, with D uncertain. Germline lookup yields CDR1 MDHEN and CDR2 SYDVKM. The CDR3 has 11 residues. V gave up 7 bases and J gave up 9 bases, with 13 bases separating them.

The chain couples TRBV2 to TRBJ2-1, with D hard to call. The CDR3 contains 11 residues. V was shortened by 5 bases and J by 10 bases, with 9 bases between the two germline ends. Germline V gene sequence: CDR1 SNHLY, CDR2 FYNNEI. CDR3 DNA sequence: TGTGCCAGCAGTCCCTTGAGGGAGCAGTTCTTC. Its protein is CASSPLREQFF.

The chain carries TRBV2 and TRBJ2-5, with 8 nucleotides matching TRBD2. This CDR3 contains 16 residues. The germline CDR1 and CDR2 sequences are SNHLY and FYNNEI. V was pared by 6 bases and J by 5 bases, with 14 bases of the junction left unmatched. CDR3 region: CASRGGGSPLSETQYF. The CDR3 DNA reads as TGTGCCAGCAGGGGCGGGGGGTCCCCTTTATCGGAGACCCAGTACTTC.

The V gene is TRBV5-4, the J gene TRBJ1-2; 7 nucleotides match TRBD1. Germline loops: CDR1 SGHNT, CDR2 YYREEE (reference sequence). V dropped 0 bases and J dropped 4; count of bases not matched to a gene: 6. This CDR3 spans 15 amino acids. The CDR3 reads CASSLEGGLGYGYTF. Written as DNA, the CDR3 is TGTGCCAGCAGCTTGGAAGGGGGCCTCGGCTATGGCTACACCTTC.

DNA of the CDR3: TGTGCCAGCGGGGAACCCTACAATGAGCAGTTCTTC. Translated, it gives CASGEPYNEQFF. This sequence joins TRBV14 and TRBJ2-1; D gene uncertain. Germline CDR1 is SGHDN and CDR2 is FVKESK. The CDR3 spans 12 residues. Trimming cost V 8 bases and J 2 bases, with 7 bases left between them. Drawing the rest from reference TRBV14 and TRBJ2-1, the complete variable domain is EAGVTQFPSHSVIEKGQTVTLRCDPISGHDNLYWYRRVMGKEIKFLLHFVKESKQDESGMPNNRFLAERTGGTYSTLKVQPAELEDSGVYFCASGEPYNEQFFGPGTRLTVL.

There are many counts of this clone. The V gene is TRBV25-1, the J gene TRBJ1-1; D unresolved. V was shortened by 2 bases and J by 4 bases, with 8 bases between the two germline ends. This CDR3 is 13 amino acids long. Germline V gene lookup returns CDR1 MGHDK and CDR2 SYGVNS. The CDR3 protein is CASSEMGSTEAFF. Written as DNA, the CDR3 is TGTGCCAGCAGTGAAATGGGGAGCACTGAAGCTTTCTTT.

The chain has TRBV6-6 and TRBJ2-2, with 7 positions matching TRBD1. V gave up 8 bases and J gave up 0 bases; unmatched junction bases: 6. The CDR3 length is 15 residues. Germline V gene sequence: CDR1 MNHNY, CDR2 SVGAGI (reference sequence). Here the CDR3 DNA reads TGTGCCAGCTTATCCGGGACAGCGAACACCGGGGAGCTGTTTTTT. Amino acids: CASLSGTANTGELFF.

This chain links TRBV7-3 with TRBJ2-6; TRBD2 matches 8 bases. CDR1 is SGHTA, CDR2 FQGTGA, per germline. The CDR3 consists of 17 residues. V trimming: 2 bases; J trimming: 1 base; junction bases outside the gene matches: 4. The CDR3 sequence is CASSLAGGGSGANVLTF. The CDR3 DNA sequence: TGTGCCAGCAGCTTAGCGGGGGGTGGGTCTGGGGCCAACGTCCTGACTTTC. Complete variable domain (other parts from reference TRBV7-3 and TRBJ2-6): GAGVSQTPSNKVTEKGKYVELRCDPISGHTALYWYRQSLGQGPEFLIYFQGTGAADDSGLPNDRFFAVRPEGSVSTLKIQRTERGDSAVYLCASSLAGGGSGANVLTFGAGSRLTVL.

CDR3 in DNA: TGTGCCAGCAGCACTTCGGGTCTAGGGGGGAATCAGCCCCAGCATTTT. Its protein product is CASSTSGLGGNQPQHF. The chain couples TRBV7-9 to TRBJ1-5; possible D gene TRBD1, 6 bases. V was shortened by 5 bases and J by 4 bases, with 18 bases between the two germline ends. Germline lookup yields CDR1 SEHNR and CDR2 FQNEAQ (reference sequence). The CDR3 has 16 residues.

In this sample, this clone turned up a few times. The genes are TRBV7-8 and TRBJ1-1, with D unclear. V lost 2 bases to trimming and J lost 0 bases, with 7 bases between them. The CDR3 runs to 14 residues. Germline assignment: CDR1 SGHVS and CDR2 FQNEAQ. CDR3 residues: CASSLRTLNTEAFF. The DNA for the CDR3 is TGTGCCAGCAGCTTACGAACATTGAACACTGAAGCTTTCTTT.

CDR3 nucleotide sequence: TGTGCCAGCAGCAAAACAGGGGTAGGGAATCAGCCCCAGCATTTT. It specifies CASSKTGVGNQPQHF. This chain connects TRBV7-2 to TRBJ1-5; TRBD1 matches at 7 bases. V lost 5 bases, J lost 4 bases, and 8 bases stayed unmatched. The CDR3 extends over 15 amino acids. Germline assignment: CDR1 SGHTA and CDR2 FQGNSA. The full variable domain, in which reference TRBV7-2 and TRBJ1-5 provide the parts outside the CDR3, is GAGVSQSPSNKVTEKGKDVELRCDPISGHTALYWYRQSLGQGLEFLIYFQGNSAPDKSGLPSDRFSAERTGGSVSTLTIQRTQQEDSAVYLCASSKTGVGNQPQHFGDGTRLSIL.